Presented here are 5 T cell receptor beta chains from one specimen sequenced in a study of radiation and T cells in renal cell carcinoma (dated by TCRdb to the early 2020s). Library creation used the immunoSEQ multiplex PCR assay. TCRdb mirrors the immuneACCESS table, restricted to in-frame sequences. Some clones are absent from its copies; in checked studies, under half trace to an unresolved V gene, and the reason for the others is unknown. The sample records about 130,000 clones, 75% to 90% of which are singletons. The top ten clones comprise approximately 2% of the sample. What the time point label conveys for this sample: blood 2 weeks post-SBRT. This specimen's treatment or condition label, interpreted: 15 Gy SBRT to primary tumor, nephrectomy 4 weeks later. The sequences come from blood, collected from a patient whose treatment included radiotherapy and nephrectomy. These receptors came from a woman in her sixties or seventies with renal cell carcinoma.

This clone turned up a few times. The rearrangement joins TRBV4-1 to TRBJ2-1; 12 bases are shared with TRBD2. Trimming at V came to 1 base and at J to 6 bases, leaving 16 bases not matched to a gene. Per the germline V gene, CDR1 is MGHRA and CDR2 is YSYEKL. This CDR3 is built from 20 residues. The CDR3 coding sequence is TGCGCCAGCAGCCAAGCTCGAATAATCATCGGACTAGCGGGACGCAATGAGCAGTTCTTC. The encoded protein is CASSQARIIIGLAGRNEQFF.

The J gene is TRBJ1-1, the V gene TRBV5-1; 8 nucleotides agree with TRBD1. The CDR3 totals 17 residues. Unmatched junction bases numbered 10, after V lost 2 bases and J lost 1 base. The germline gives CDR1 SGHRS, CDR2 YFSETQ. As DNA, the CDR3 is TGCGCCAGCAGCTTCGGATTCGGACAGGGAGGGAACACTGAAGCTTTCTTT. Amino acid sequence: CASSFGFGQGGNTEAFF.

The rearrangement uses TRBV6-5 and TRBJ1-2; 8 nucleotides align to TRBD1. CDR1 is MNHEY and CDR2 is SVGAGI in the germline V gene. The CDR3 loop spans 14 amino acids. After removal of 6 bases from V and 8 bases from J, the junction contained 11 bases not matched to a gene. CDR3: CASSPQQGARGYTF. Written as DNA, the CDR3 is TGTGCCAGCAGCCCGCAGCAGGGGGCCCGAGGCTACACCTTC.

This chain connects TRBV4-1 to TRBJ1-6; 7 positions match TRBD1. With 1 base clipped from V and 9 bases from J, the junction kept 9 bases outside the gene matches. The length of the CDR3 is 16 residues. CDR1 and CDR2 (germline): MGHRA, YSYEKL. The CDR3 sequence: CASSQGLGQLRSPLHF. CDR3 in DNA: TGCGCCAGCAGCCAAGGACTGGGACAGCTTCGTTCACCCCTCCACTTT.

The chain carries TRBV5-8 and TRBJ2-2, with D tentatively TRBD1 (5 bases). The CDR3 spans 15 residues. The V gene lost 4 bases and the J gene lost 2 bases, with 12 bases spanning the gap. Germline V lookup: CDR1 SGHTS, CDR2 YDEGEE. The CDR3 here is CASSLMGLNTGELFF. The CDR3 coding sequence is TGTGCCAGCAGCCTGATGGGGCTCAACACCGGGGAGCTGTTTTTT.